This T cell receptor (beta chain) was found in a study of blood T cell repertoires in COVID-19. Study context: The origin of the acute and convalescent COVID-19 samples was the United States, Italy and Spain. PBMCs, B-cell-depleted T cells, or T cells provided the cDNA or gDNA that made up the material.

CDR3 size: 16 residues. Germline CDR1 and CDR2: SGHTA and FQGNSA. The V gene lost 2 bases and the J gene lost 0 bases, with 10 bases spanning the gap. Some clones are missing from TCRdb's copy, which holds only in-frame ones; the method was immunoSEQ multiplex PCR. The table has under 45,000 clones, 88% seen once. The V and J genes are TRBV7-2 and TRBJ2-2; no reliable D call. The sequencing input was peripheral blood. The TCR comes from a man aged 60-69 years with active COVID-19. CDR3 region: CASSLRPRPNTGELFF. The CDR3 coding sequence is TGTGCCAGCAGCTTACGACCGCGGCCGAACACCGGGGAGCTGTTTTTT.